A selection of T cell receptor beta chains follows, all from one sample in a study of cytotoxic CD8 clonotypes in ibrutinib-treated CLL. Data came from immunoSEQ multiplex PCR; TCRdb stores just in-frame clones and leaves some out. Among 200,000 or so clones listed, around 70% were seen once. The material sequenced was PBMCs, taken after 12 months of ibrutinib treatment. The receptors were gathered from a human donor with chronic lymphocytic leukemia. The CDR3 runs from the conserved cysteine through the conserved F or W. Each record gives: J gene, V gene, clone size, D gene, CDR3 protein, CDR3 DNA. A D gene is named only where the DNA matches it firmly. Only part of the rows carry a size: once, few, many, or a class if the clone is expanded.

j_gene: TRBJ1-5
v_gene: TRBV27
abundance: NA
d_gene: NA
CDR3aa: CASSLGVGNQPQHF
CDR3nt: TGTGCCAGCAGCCTAGGGGTGGGGAATCAGCCCCAGCATTTT

j_gene: TRBJ2-7
v_gene: TRBV5-1
abundance: NA
d_gene: TRBD2
CDR3aa: CASSLALAGGHEQYF
CDR3nt: TGCGCCAGCAGCTTGGCCCTAGCGGGGGGGCACGAGCAGTACTTC

j_gene: TRBJ1-3
v_gene: TRBV7-3
abundance: NA
d_gene: NA
CDR3aa: CASSLSFGSGNTIYF
CDR3nt: TGTGCCAGCAGCTTAAGCTTCGGCTCTGGAAACACCATATATTTT

j_gene: TRBJ2-1
v_gene: TRBV6-5
abundance: NA
d_gene: TRBD2
CDR3aa: CASRLAGGGYEQFF
CDR3nt: TGTGCCAGCAGACTAGCGGGAGGAGGATATGAGCAGTTCTTC

j_gene: TRBJ2-1
v_gene: TRBV5-5
abundance: NA
d_gene: NA
CDR3aa: CASSLHSGSYNEQFF
CDR3nt: TGTGCCAGCAGCCTCCACAGTGGATCCTACAATGAGCAGTTCTTC

j_gene: TRBJ1-1
v_gene: TRBV4-1
abundance: NA
d_gene: TRBD1
CDR3aa: CASSRRTGDTEAFF
CDR3nt: TGCGCCAGCAGCCGAAGGACAGGCGACACTGAAGCTTTCTTT

j_gene: TRBJ2-6
v_gene: TRBV14
abundance: NA
d_gene: NA
CDR3aa: CASSQDVGNSGANVLTF
CDR3nt: TGTGCCAGCAGCCAAGACGTAGGCAACTCTGGGGCCAACGTCCTGACTTTC

j_gene: TRBJ1-1
v_gene: TRBV30
abundance: NA
d_gene: NA
CDR3aa: CAWSVGGNTEAFF
CDR3nt: TGTGCCTGGAGTGTCGGGGGGAACACTGAAGCTTTCTTT

j_gene: TRBJ2-3
v_gene: TRBV4-2
abundance: NA
d_gene: TRBD2
CDR3aa: CASSPPRESSTDTQYF
CDR3nt: TGTGCCAGCAGTCCCCCGCGGGAGTCGAGCACAGATACGCAGTATTTT

j_gene: TRBJ1-1
v_gene: TRBV4-2
abundance: few
d_gene: NA
CDR3aa: CASSQEPKMNTEAFF
CDR3nt: TGTGCCAGCAGCCAAGAGCCTAAAATGAACACTGAAGCTTTCTTT

j_gene: TRBJ2-7
v_gene: TRBV25-1
abundance: few
d_gene: NA
CDR3aa: CASSELGITYEQYF
CDR3nt: TGTGCCAGCAGTGAATTGGGCATAACCTACGAGCAGTACTTC

j_gene: TRBJ2-7
v_gene: TRBV28
abundance: many
d_gene: NA
CDR3aa: CASSLVRPYEQYF
CDR3nt: TGTGCCAGCAGTTTAGTGAGGCCCTACGAGCAGTACTTC

j_gene: TRBJ1-2
v_gene: TRBV2
abundance: NA
d_gene: NA
CDR3aa: CASSPGMGYGYTF
CDR3nt: TGTGCCAGCAGTCCCGGCATGGGTTATGGCTACACCTTC

j_gene: TRBJ1-1
v_gene: TRBV5-1
abundance: NA
d_gene: NA
CDR3aa: CASSLQTSNTEAFF
CDR3nt: TGCGCCAGCAGCTTACAGACATCGAACACTGAAGCTTTCTTT

j_gene: TRBJ2-2
v_gene: TRBV5-1
abundance: few
d_gene: TRBD2
CDR3aa: CASSFSGGMNTGELFF
CDR3nt: TGCGCCAGCAGCTTTAGCGGGGGGATGAACACCGGGGAGCTGTTTTTT

j_gene: TRBJ1-3
v_gene: TRBV9
abundance: NA
d_gene: NA
CDR3aa: CASSTQSGTEGNTIYF
CDR3nt: TGTGCCAGCAGCACCCAGAGCGGGACTGAAGGAAACACCATATATTTT

j_gene: TRBJ2-1
v_gene: TRBV28
abundance: NA
d_gene: NA
CDR3aa: CASSPVWDEQFF
CDR3nt: TGTGCCAGCAGCCCCGTTTGGGATGAGCAGTTCTTC

j_gene: TRBJ2-7
v_gene: TRBV28
abundance: few
d_gene: TRBD1
CDR3aa: CASSAPGQGTYEQYF
CDR3nt: TGTGCCAGCAGTGCCCCGGGACAGGGGACCTACGAGCAGTACTTC

j_gene: TRBJ2-1
v_gene: TRBV19
abundance: once
d_gene: TRBD1
CDR3aa: CASSATGYGEQFF
CDR3nt: TGTGCCAGTAGTGCGACAGGGTATGGAGAGCAGTTCTTC

j_gene: TRBJ2-2
v_gene: TRBV30
abundance: NA
d_gene: TRBD2
CDR3aa: CAWSVLAGAGELFF
CDR3nt: TGTGCCTGGAGTGTACTAGCGGGAGCCGGGGAGCTGTTTTTT

j_gene: TRBJ2-3
v_gene: TRBV27
abundance: NA
d_gene: NA
CDR3aa: CASSLFSLVNTQYF
CDR3nt: TGTGCCAGCAGTTTATTTAGCCTTGTCAATACGCAGTATTTT

j_gene: TRBJ2-3
v_gene: TRBV9
abundance: NA
d_gene: TRBD2
CDR3aa: CASSVGQLAGTDTQYF
CDR3nt: TGTGCCAGCAGCGTAGGGCAGCTAGCGGGCACAGATACGCAGTATTTT

j_gene: TRBJ2-5
v_gene: TRBV5-1
abundance: few
d_gene: TRBD1
CDR3aa: CASSRGTGGVETQYF
CDR3nt: TGCGCCAGCAGCAGGGGAACAGGGGGCGTGGAGACCCAGTACTTC

j_gene: TRBJ1-2
v_gene: TRBV4-1
abundance: NA
d_gene: NA
CDR3aa: CASSQEKQTGWGGYTF
CDR3nt: TGCGCCAGCAGCCAAGAAAAACAAACGGGCTGGGGAGGCTACACCTTC

j_gene: TRBJ2-7
v_gene: TRBV15
abundance: NA
d_gene: NA
CDR3aa: CATSRGGRERYEQYF
CDR3nt: TGTGCCACCAGCAGAGGTGGCAGGGAAAGATACGAGCAGTACTTC

j_gene: TRBJ2-7
v_gene: TRBV7-2
abundance: NA
d_gene: TRBD2
CDR3aa: CASNLAGGYEQYF
CDR3nt: TGTGCCAGCAACCTAGCGGGAGGCTACGAGCAGTACTTC

j_gene: TRBJ1-4
v_gene: TRBV30
abundance: NA
d_gene: TRBD1
CDR3aa: CAWRKRDRPRFQLEKLFF
CDR3nt: TGTGCCTGGAGGAAGCGGGACAGGCCGCGCTTTCAGCTAGAAAAACTGTTTTTT

j_gene: TRBJ2-5
v_gene: TRBV5-1
abundance: NA
d_gene: NA
CDR3aa: CASSLDGNPEETQYF
CDR3nt: TGCGCCAGCAGCTTGGACGGTAACCCAGAAGAGACCCAGTACTTC

j_gene: TRBJ2-2
v_gene: TRBV5-1
abundance: NA
d_gene: TRBD2
CDR3aa: CASSWTSGAGTGELFF
CDR3nt: TGCGCCAGCAGCTGGACTAGCGGGGCCGGGACCGGGGAGCTGTTTTTT

j_gene: TRBJ1-2
v_gene: TRBV4-1
abundance: NA
d_gene: TRBD1
CDR3aa: CASSQILGGAGYYGYTF
CDR3nt: TGCGCCAGCAGCCAGATCCTAGGGGGCGCCGGGTACTATGGCTACACCTTC

j_gene: TRBJ1-5
v_gene: TRBV28
abundance: NA
d_gene: NA
CDR3aa: CASSLWGEPTLNQPQHF
CDR3nt: TGTGCCAGCAGTTTATGGGGGGAGCCTACCCTCAATCAGCCCCAGCATTTT

j_gene: TRBJ1-4
v_gene: TRBV14
abundance: NA
d_gene: NA
CDR3aa: CASSQLGGSEKLFF
CDR3nt: TGTGCCAGCAGCCAATTAGGTGGATCCGAAAAACTGTTTTTT

j_gene: TRBJ1-2
v_gene: TRBV27
abundance: NA
d_gene: TRBD1
CDR3aa: CASRVTGGGSSGYTF
CDR3nt: TGTGCCAGCAGAGTGACAGGGGGCGGGTCGAGTGGCTACACCTTC

j_gene: TRBJ2-7
v_gene: TRBV2
abundance: NA
d_gene: NA
CDR3aa: CASSERGGSSSYEQYF
CDR3nt: TGTGCCAGCAGTGAAAGGGGGGGTAGTAGCTCCTACGAGCAGTACTTC

j_gene: TRBJ1-4
v_gene: TRBV29-1
abundance: NA
d_gene: TRBD1
CDR3aa: CSVVLDRGGKLFF
CDR3nt: TGCAGCGTTGTCCTTGACAGGGGCGGAAAACTGTTTTTT

j_gene: TRBJ1-1
v_gene: TRBV7-8
abundance: few
d_gene: NA
CDR3aa: CASSLARSGVTEAFF
CDR3nt: TGTGCCAGCAGCTTAGCGCGGTCAGGGGTGACTGAAGCTTTCTTT

j_gene: TRBJ1-6
v_gene: TRBV12-1
abundance: medium-sized
d_gene: NA
CDR3aa: CATALPYNSPLHF
CDR3nt: TGTGCCACCGCTCTCCCCTATAATTCACCCCTCCACTTT

j_gene: TRBJ1-3
v_gene: TRBV18
abundance: NA
d_gene: NA
CDR3aa: CASSPLAATDTIYF
CDR3nt: TGTGCCAGCTCACCACTAGCGGCAACGGACACCATATATTTT

j_gene: TRBJ1-1
v_gene: TRBV5-1
abundance: NA
d_gene: TRBD1
CDR3aa: CASSPGQGQNTEAFF
CDR3nt: TGCGCCAGCAGCCCGGGACAGGGCCAGAACACTGAAGCTTTCTTT

j_gene: TRBJ2-3
v_gene: TRBV7-2
abundance: NA
d_gene: NA
CDR3aa: CASSLVFGDTQYF
CDR3nt: TGTGCCAGCAGCTTAGTGTTCGGGGATACGCAGTATTTT

j_gene: TRBJ2-7
v_gene: TRBV2
abundance: NA
d_gene: NA
CDR3aa: CASSNSRQTYEQYF
CDR3nt: TGTGCCAGCAGTAACTCCAGACAGACCTACGAGCAGTACTTC

j_gene: TRBJ1-3
v_gene: TRBV29-1
abundance: few
d_gene: NA
CDR3aa: CSVEDPSGVGNTIYF
CDR3nt: TGCAGCGTTGAAGATCCGTCAGGGGTTGGAAACACCATATATTTT

j_gene: TRBJ1-3
v_gene: TRBV5-1
abundance: many
d_gene: NA
CDR3aa: CASSLDRPSGNTIYF
CDR3nt: TGCGCCAGCAGCCTTGACAGGCCATCTGGAAACACCATATATTTT

j_gene: TRBJ2-1
v_gene: TRBV19
abundance: NA
d_gene: NA
CDR3aa: CASKLWWADSYNEQFF
CDR3nt: TGTGCCAGTAAACTGTGGTGGGCGGACTCCTACAATGAGCAGTTCTTC

j_gene: TRBJ2-5
v_gene: TRBV30
abundance: NA
d_gene: NA
CDR3aa: CAWSIRGQETQYF
CDR3nt: TGTGCCTGGAGTATCCGGGGGCAGGAGACCCAGTACTTC

j_gene: TRBJ2-5
v_gene: TRBV2
abundance: few
d_gene: TRBD2
CDR3aa: CASSVRGEETQYF
CDR3nt: TGTGCCAGCAGTGTTCGGGGGGAAGAGACCCAGTACTTC

j_gene: TRBJ1-2
v_gene: TRBV14
abundance: NA
d_gene: NA
CDR3aa: CASSQGVLGYTF
CDR3nt: TGTGCCAGCAGCCAAGGGGTGCTTGGCTACACCTTC

j_gene: TRBJ1-1
v_gene: TRBV25-1
abundance: NA
d_gene: NA
CDR3aa: CASSRRGASMNTEAFF
CDR3nt: TGTGCCAGCAGCCGCAGGGGCGCGAGTATGAACACTGAAGCTTTCTTT

j_gene: TRBJ2-3
v_gene: TRBV5-1
abundance: NA
d_gene: NA
CDR3aa: CASSLIPRSTDTQYF
CDR3nt: TGCGCCAGCAGCTTGATCCCCCGGAGCACAGATACGCAGTATTTT

j_gene: TRBJ1-1
v_gene: TRBV30
abundance: few
d_gene: NA
CDR3aa: CAWNQGSEAFF
CDR3nt: TGTGCCTGGAACCAGGGTAGTGAAGCTTTCTTT

j_gene: TRBJ1-4
v_gene: TRBV15
abundance: once
d_gene: NA
CDR3aa: CATSRAREKLFF
CDR3nt: TGTGCCACCAGCAGGGCCCGGGAAAAACTGTTTTTT

j_gene: TRBJ2-2
v_gene: TRBV5-1
abundance: NA
d_gene: NA
CDR3aa: CASSAGQSTGELFF
CDR3nt: TGCGCCAGCAGCGCAGGACAGAGCACCGGGGAGCTGTTTTTT

j_gene: TRBJ2-7
v_gene: TRBV7-2
abundance: NA
d_gene: TRBD2
CDR3aa: CASSLGREQREQYF
CDR3nt: TGTGCCAGCAGCTTAGGGCGGGAGCAAAGGGAGCAGTACTTC